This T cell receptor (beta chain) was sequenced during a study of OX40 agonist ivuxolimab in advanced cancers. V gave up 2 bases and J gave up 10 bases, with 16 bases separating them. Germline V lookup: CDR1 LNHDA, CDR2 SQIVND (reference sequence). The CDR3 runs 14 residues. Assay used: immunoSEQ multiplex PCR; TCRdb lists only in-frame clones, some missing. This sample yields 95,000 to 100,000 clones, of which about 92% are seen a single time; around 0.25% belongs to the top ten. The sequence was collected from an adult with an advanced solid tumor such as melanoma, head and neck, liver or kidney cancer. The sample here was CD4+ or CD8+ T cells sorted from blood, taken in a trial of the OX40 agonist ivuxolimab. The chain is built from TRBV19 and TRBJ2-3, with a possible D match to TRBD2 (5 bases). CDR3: CASSIREWEYPQYF. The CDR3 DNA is TGTGCCAGTAGTATAAGGGAGTGGGAGTATCCGCAGTATTTT.